This TCR beta chain was captured by sequencing in a study of response to subunit inactivated influenza vaccine. The CDR3 extends over 10 amino acids. Germline V CDR1 and CDR2: SQVTM, ANQGSEA. V was clipped by 3 bases and J by 7 bases, with 4 bases between them. On this clonotype: Its cognate antigen is unknown.

Study-level findings and limits: The authors proposed limited new T cell recruitment per seasonal influenza vaccination.

MiXCR, applied by TCRdb to the RT-PCR reads, yields one record per CDR3 protein. The sample includes approximately 700,000 distinct CDR3 sequences, roughly 13% of them seen just once. The receptor was derived from a man aged 45 to 65 who received an inactivated influenza vaccine. The chain couples TRBV29-1 to TRBJ2-1, with D hard to call. Sequencing used PBMCs from blood, obtained 14 to 15 days before vaccination. This CDR3 reads CSVDRNEQFF. For the CDR3, the DNA is TGCAGCGTTGATAGAAATGAGCAGTTCTTC.